This T cell receptor (beta chain) was sequenced in a study of blood T cells in healthy people across ages. Study overall: About one barcoded beta molecule per two T cells was the capture yield of template switching. Study-wide results and caveats: CMV status of donors was not determined, possibly confounding expanded clonotype changes. Percentage of naive T cells showed a strong correlation with TCR beta diversity. Age showed a roughly linear inverse relationship with TCR beta diversity per million T cells.

Using a J-beta primer mix together with a sample-barcoded 5' primer, a second PCR was run for roughly 7 to 12 cycles. TCRdb called the 5' RACE reads again in MiXCR, with one record for every CDR3 protein. The table has 590,000 or so distinct CDR3 sequences, about 30% seen once. This clonotype was found many times. Its specificity is unknown. The CDR3 sequence is 14 residues long. V was cut by 6 bases and J by 7 bases, with 13 bases left in between. The specimen was blood. V gene TRBV12-3 or TRBV12-4 combines with J gene TRBJ1-6, with D maybe TRBD1 (5 bases). This receptor was taken from an elderly woman in good health. CDR3 loop: CASRDGHGNSPLHF. DNA of the CDR3: TGTGCCAGCAGAGACGGACATGGGAATTCACCCCTCCACTTT.